These 5 T cell receptor beta chains were sequenced from one sample in a study of blood T cell repertoires in COVID-19. Generated by immunoSEQ multiplex PCR, the TCRdb table keeps only in-frame clones and is missing some. The top ten clones hold around a tenth of a sample with around 100,000 clones, approximately 87% of them seen once. The sequencing sample was made of peripheral blood. All receptors derive from a woman aged 30 to 39 with acute or convalescent COVID-19.

The rearrangement uses TRBV5-1 and TRBJ1-1, with D maybe TRBD1 (6 bases). The V end was cut by 4 bases, the J end by 6 bases, with 16 bases between. The CDR3 runs to 14 residues. CDR1 and CDR2 (germline): SGHRS, YFSETQ. Written as DNA, the CDR3 is TGCGCCAGCAGCAGGACAGAGGGCAAGGCTGAAGCTTTCTTT. Translated: CASSRTEGKAEAFF.

About this clone: A read error may account for a junction end that differs from germline. V usage is TRBV15 and J usage is TRBJ1-5; unclear D gene. The CDR3 totals 17 residues. Germline loops: CDR1 LNHNV, CDR2 YYDKDF (reference sequence). This chain's CDR3 is CATSRDGPGRPNQPQHF. The CDR3 DNA is TGTGCTACCAGCAGAGATGGGCCAGGCAGACCCAATCAGCCCCAGCATTTT.

This clone was observed a single time. This rearrangement joins TRBV19 to TRBJ1-3, with 7 bases aligning to TRBD1. V lost 6 bases and J lost 0; bases outside the gene matches: 5. CDR3 length: 15 residues. The germline CDR1 and CDR2 sequences are LNHDA and SQIVND (reference sequence). Here the CDR3 reads CASRNRGLSGNTIYF. Here the CDR3 DNA reads TGTGCCAGTAGGAACAGGGGCCTCTCTGGAAACACCATATATTTT.

This chain uses TRBV2 with TRBJ2-7, with a weak D call TRBD1 (6 bases). Germline V gene sequence: CDR1 SNHLY, CDR2 FYNNEI. CDR3 length: 14 amino acids. V lost 5 bases and J lost 3, with 14 bases in between. CDR3: CASSSTTGGYEQYF. CDR3 DNA sequence: TGTGCCAGCAGTTCAACGACAGGAGGCTACGAGCAGTACTTC.

As regards this clone: One end of the junction does not line up with germline, which may come from a read error. The chain uses TRBV20-1 and TRBJ1-1, with 9 bases lining up with TRBD1. Germline values: CDR1 DFQATT, CDR2 SNEGSKA (reference sequence). The length of the CDR3 is 11 residues. CDR3 bases: TGCAGTGCGCGGACAGGGGCCGATTGTTCCTTT. Its translation: CSARTGADCSF.